This T cell receptor beta chain was identified in a study of shared clonotypes between healthy human individuals. In the source study's methods: From ImmunoSEQ came sequences covering only the junction and carrying no quality scores, so filtering differed. This table comes from immunoSEQ multiplex PCR, and its TCRdb copy is limited to in-frame clones, with some not included. The D gene and trimming were derived from the DNA, and the V and J assignments and clone size from that table. The sample shows 600,000 to 800,000 clones, over 55% of them seen only once. The sequence was obtained from a woman under 40 in good health. The sequenced sample was memory CD4+ T cells sorted from blood. As for subset: CD45RA-negative fraction.

The CDR3 region is CAINLDRNQPQHF. The DNA for the CDR3 is TGTGCCATCAACCTGGACAGAAATCAGCCCCAGCATTTT. V is TRBV10-3 and J is TRBJ1-5; TRBD1 is a possible D gene (6 bases). The CDR3 has 13 residues. CDR1 is ENHRY and CDR2 is SYGVKD in the germline V gene. The V and J ends lost 7 bases and 4 bases respectively, with 11 bases between them.